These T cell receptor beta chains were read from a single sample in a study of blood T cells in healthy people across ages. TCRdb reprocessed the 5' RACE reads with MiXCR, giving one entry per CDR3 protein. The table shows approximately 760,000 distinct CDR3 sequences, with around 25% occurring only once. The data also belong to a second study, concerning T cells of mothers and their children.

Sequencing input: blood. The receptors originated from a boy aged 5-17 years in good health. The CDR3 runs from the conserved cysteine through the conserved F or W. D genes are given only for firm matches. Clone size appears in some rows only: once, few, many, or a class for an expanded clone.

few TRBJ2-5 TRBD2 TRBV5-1 TGCGCCAGCAGCTCGAGAAATAGCGGGGGGGCCCCGGAGACCCAGTACTTC CASSSRNSGGAPETQYF
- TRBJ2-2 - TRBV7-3 TGTGCCAGCAGCTTATATGCCAGCCCGAACACCGGGGAGCTGTTTTTT CASSLYASPNTGELFF
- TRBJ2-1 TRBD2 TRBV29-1 TGCAGCGCCGCGGGAGCTAGCCTACCCTCCTACAATGAGCAGTTCTTC CSAAGASLPSYNEQFF
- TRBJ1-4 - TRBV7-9 TGTGCCAGCAGCTCTACGGCCCACGAAAAACTGTTTTTT CASSSTAHEKLFF
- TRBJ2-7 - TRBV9 TGTGCCAGCAGCGTAGAGGGGACAAGCTACGAGCAGTACTTC CASSVEGTSYEQYF
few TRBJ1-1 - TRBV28 TGTGCCACCAGAACCCAACGGCGGAACACTGAAGCTTTCTTT CATRTQRRNTEAFF
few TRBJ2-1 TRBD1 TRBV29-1 TGCAGCGTCCGATCGACAGGGGGCGCGGAGCAGTTCTTC CSVRSTGGAEQFF
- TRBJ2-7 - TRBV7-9 TGTGCCAGCAGCTCTACTAGGGGGAACGAGCAGTACTTC CASSSTRGNEQYF
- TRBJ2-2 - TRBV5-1 TGCGCCAGCAGCTTGATGCGGGCCTTGAACACCGGGGAGCTGTTTTTT CASSLMRALNTGELFF
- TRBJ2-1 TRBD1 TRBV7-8 TGTGCCAGCAGCCGAGGGGGCCTCTCCTACAATGAGCAGTTCTTC CASSRGGLSYNEQFF
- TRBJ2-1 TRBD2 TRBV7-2 TGTGCCAGCAGCACACGGACTAGCGGGGGGGCTGAGCAGTTCTTC CASSTRTSGGAEQFF
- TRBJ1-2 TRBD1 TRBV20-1 TGCAGTGCTAGAGATAGCTGGACAGGTCCTACCTATGGCTACACCTTC CSARDSWTGPTYGYTF
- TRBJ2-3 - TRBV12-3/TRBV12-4 TGTGCCAGCCACCGGGATGGCAGTTATGCTAGCGCAGATACGCAGTATTTT CASHRDGSYASADTQYF
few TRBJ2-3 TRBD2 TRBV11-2 TGTGCCAGCAGCCCCCGGGGAGGGAGTGTGTCAGATACGCAGTATTTT CASSPRGGSVSDTQYF
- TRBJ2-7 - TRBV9 TGTGCCAGCAGCGTAGATGGGGGCGGGAGCTCCTACGAGCAGTACTTC CASSVDGGGSSYEQYF
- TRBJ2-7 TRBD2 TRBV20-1 TGCAGTGCTAGAAGCGGGGGGTACGAGCAGTACTTC CSARSGGYEQYF
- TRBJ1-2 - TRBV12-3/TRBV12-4 TGTGCCAGCAGTCCGGGCGGGGGGTTCTATGGCTACACCTTC CASSPGGGFYGYTF
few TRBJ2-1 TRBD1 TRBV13 TGTGCCAGCAGCTTACGCGACAGGGGGCTTTCCTACAATGAGCAGTTCTTC CASSLRDRGLSYNEQFF
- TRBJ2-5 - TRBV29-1 TGCAGCGTAACCCAGGGGAGAGGGGAGCAGTACTTC CSVTQGRGEQYF
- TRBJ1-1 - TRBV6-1 TGTGCCAGCAGTGTGCGGACGAAAACTGAAGCTTTCTTT CASSVRTKTEAFF
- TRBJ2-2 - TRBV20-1 TGCAGTGCGCCCAATGCCGGGGAGCTGTTTTTT CSAPNAGELFF
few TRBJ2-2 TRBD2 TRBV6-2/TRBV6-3 TGTGCCAGCAGCGAGGGACTAGCGGGACAAACCGGGGAGCTGTTTTTT CASSEGLAGQTGELFF
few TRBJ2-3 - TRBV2 TGTGCCAGCAGTGAAAAGTGGGACGGAGATACGCAGTATTTT CASSEKWDGDTQYF
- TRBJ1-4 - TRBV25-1 TGTGCCAGCCTCGAGGGTGGGGGCGCGTCTAATGAAAAACTGTTTTTT CASLEGGGASNEKLFF
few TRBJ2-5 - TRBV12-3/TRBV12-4 TGTGCCAGCAAATACAACCAAGAGACCCAGTACTTC CASKYNQETQYF
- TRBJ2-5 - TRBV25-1 TGTGCCAGCACCGATCCCCAGGGGTTGGAGACCCAGTACTTC CASTDPQGLETQYF
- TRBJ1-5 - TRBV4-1 TGCGCCAGCAGTACCGGGGTTAATCAGCCCCAGCATTTT CASSTGVNQPQHF
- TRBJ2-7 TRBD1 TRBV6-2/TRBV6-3 TGTGCCAGCAGCGAAGATGGACAGGGTGGCTACGAGCAGTACTTC CASSEDGQGGYEQYF
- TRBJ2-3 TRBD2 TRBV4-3 TGCGCCAGCAGCCAAGATAGGATCGGGAGGGGCACAGATACGCAGTATTTT CASSQDRIGRGTDTQYF
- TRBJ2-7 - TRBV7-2 TGTGCCAGCAGCCTGCTAGGGGTGACCTACGAGCAGTACTTC CASSLLGVTYEQYF
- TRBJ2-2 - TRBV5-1 TGCGCCAGCAGCATAGGACAGTTTGCGAACACCGGGGAGCTGTTTTTT CASSIGQFANTGELFF